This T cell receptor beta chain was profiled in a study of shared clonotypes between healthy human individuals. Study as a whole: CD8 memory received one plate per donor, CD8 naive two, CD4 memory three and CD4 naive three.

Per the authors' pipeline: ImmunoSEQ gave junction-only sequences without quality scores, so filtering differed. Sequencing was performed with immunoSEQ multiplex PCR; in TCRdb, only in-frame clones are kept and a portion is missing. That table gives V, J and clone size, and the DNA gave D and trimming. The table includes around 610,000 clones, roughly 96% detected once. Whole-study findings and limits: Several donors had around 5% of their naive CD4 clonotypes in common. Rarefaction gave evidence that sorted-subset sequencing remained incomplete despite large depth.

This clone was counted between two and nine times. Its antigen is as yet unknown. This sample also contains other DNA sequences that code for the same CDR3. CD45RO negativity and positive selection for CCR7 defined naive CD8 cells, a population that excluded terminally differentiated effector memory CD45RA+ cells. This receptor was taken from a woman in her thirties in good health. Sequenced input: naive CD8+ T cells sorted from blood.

This CDR3 is CASSLRRAYEQYF. The CDR3 DNA follows: TGTGCCAGCAGTTTAAGACGGGCCTACGAGCAGTACTTC. The J gene is TRBJ2-7, the V gene TRBV27; D call uncertain. Trimming removed 2 bases from V and 2 bases from J, with 7 bases in between. Germline CDR1 is MNHEY and CDR2 is SMNVEV (reference sequence). The CDR3 loop spans 13 amino acids.